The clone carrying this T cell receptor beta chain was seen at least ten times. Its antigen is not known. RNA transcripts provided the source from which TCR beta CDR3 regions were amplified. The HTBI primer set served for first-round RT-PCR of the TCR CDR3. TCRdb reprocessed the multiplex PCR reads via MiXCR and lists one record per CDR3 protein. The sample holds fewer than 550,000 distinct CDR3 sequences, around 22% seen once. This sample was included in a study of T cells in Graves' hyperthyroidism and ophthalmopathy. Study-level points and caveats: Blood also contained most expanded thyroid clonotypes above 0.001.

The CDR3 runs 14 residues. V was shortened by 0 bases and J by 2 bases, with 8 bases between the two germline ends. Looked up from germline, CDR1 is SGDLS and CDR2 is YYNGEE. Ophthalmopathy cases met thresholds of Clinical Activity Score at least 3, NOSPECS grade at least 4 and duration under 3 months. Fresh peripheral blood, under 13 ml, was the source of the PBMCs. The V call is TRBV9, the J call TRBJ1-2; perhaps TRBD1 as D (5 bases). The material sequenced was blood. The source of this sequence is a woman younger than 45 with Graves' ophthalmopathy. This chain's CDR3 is CASSVEEGNYGYTF. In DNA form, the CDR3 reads TGTGCCAGCAGCGTAGAGGAGGGGAACTATGGCTACACCTTC.